The TCR beta chain described here comes from a study of control samples from healthy donors and cancer patients (dated by TCRdb to between 2020 and 2021). The CDR3 goes from the cysteine to the phenylalanine over 14 residues. CDR3 DNA only is kept here, 42 bases in frame from base 1. The junction carries 12 bases between V and J, which are trimmed by 3 bases and 6 bases respectively. Sequences SGDLS (CDR1) and YYNGEE (CDR2) are obtained from the germline V gene. Regarding this clone: Its antigen specificity is not known. No quality values exist for individual bases; no much larger clone is one base distant.

The library was generated by the immunoSEQ multiplex PCR assay. TCRdb limited this immuneACCESS table to in-frame rearrangements with V and J called. A share of clones is missing; checked studies link under half to unresolved V genes, and the rest is unexplained. The sample table contains 170,000 or so clones; only one count was recorded for approximately 94% of them. 7.5% to 8.5% of the sample rests with the top ten. The origin of this receptor is a woman aged 40-49 years in good health. Recombination linked TRBV9 to TRBJ1-4, with the identity of the D gene unclear. The sample consisted of blood. The base sequence is TGTGCCAGCAGCGACGGGATGGCCCATGAAAAACTGTTTTTT. It translates as CASSDGMAHEKLFF.